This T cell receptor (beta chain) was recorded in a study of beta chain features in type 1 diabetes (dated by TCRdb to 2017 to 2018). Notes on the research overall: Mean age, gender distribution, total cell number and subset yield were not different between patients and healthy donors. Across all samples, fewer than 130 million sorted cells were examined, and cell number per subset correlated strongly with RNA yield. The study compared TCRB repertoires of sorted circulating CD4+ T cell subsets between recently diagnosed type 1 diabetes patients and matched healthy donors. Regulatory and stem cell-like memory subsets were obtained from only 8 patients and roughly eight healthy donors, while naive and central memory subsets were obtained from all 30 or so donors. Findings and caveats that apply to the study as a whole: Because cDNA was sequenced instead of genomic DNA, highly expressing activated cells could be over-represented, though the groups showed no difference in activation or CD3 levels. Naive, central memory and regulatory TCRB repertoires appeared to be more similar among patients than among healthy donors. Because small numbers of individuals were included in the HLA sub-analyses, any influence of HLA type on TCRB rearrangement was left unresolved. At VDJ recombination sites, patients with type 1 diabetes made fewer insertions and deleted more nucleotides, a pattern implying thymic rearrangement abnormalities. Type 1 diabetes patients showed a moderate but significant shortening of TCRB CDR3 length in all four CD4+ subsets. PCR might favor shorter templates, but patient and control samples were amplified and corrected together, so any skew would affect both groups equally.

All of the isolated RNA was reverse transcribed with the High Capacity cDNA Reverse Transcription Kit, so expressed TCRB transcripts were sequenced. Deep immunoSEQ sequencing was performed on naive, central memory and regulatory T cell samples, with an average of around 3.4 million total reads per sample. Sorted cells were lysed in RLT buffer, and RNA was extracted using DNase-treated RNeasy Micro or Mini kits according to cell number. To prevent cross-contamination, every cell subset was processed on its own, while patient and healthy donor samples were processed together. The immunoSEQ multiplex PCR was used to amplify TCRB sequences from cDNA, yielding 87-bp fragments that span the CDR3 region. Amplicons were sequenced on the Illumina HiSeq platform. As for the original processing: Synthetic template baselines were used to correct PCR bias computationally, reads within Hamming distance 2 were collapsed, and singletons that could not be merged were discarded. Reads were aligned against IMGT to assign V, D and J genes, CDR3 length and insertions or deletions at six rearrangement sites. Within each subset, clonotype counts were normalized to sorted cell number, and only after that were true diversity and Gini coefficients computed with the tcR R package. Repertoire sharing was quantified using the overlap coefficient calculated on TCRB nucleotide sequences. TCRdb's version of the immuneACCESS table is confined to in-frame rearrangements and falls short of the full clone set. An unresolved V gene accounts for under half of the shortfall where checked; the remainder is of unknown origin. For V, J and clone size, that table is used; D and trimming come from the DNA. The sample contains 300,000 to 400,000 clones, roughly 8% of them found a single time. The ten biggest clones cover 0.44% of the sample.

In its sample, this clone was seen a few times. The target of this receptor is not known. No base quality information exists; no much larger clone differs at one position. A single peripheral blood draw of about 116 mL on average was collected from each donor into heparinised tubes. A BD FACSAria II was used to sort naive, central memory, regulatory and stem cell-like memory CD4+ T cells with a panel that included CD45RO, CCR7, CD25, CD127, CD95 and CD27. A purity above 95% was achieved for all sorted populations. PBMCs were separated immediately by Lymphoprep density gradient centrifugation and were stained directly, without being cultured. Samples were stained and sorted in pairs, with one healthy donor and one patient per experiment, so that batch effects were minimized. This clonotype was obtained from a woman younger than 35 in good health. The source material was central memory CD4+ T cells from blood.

The CDR3 region has the sequence CASREDEQYF. The DNA sequence follows: TGTGCCAGCAGAGAGGACGAGCAGTACTTC. The chain uses TRBV28 and TRBJ2-7, with the D gene too uncertain to name. Including the terminal cysteine and phenylalanine, the CDR3 comprises 10 residues. The only DNA kept is the CDR3, 30 bases in frame from the first base. The germline V gene provides CDR1 MDHEN and CDR2 SYDVKM. V loses 6 bases of germline sequence and J loses 5 bases, and the interval between the two ends is 5 bases.